The T cell receptor (beta chain) described here comes from a study of blood T cells in healthy people across ages. This clonotype has only a few counts. The target antigen is unknown. Using a J-beta primer mix together with a sample-barcoded 5' primer, a second PCR was run for about 6 to 12 cycles. TCRdb reanalysed the 5' RACE reads using MiXCR and keeps one entry per CDR3 protein. Found here are about 540,000 distinct CDR3 sequences, around 24% of them singletons; the top ten hold 8.5% to 9.5%. The CDR3 totals 14 residues. Trimming took off 6 bases at V and 4 bases at J, with 15 bases between the two ends. The study's findings and limits: Naive and antigen-experienced cells were not separated, limiting conclusive comparison.

The sample was also linked to a second study, of T cells of mothers and their children. From that second work: Over five children and their three healthy Caucasian mothers were the donors. Among related mother-child pairs, overlap was slightly higher than in unrelated pairs, though not significantly.

The rearrangement joins TRBV12-3 or TRBV12-4 to TRBJ1-2; D is unresolved. The source is a boy aged 5 to 17 in good health. Sequencing was performed on blood. This CDR3 is CASSNLTGGYGYTF. The CDR3 DNA reads as TGTGCCAGCAGCAACTTGACGGGAGGCTATGGCTACACCTTC.